This TCR beta chain was sequenced for a study of cytomegalovirus exposure and HLA in healthy donors. Study context: HLA-typed donors were the source of 82 million or so unique TCRs, which an early data release held. Study findings and constraints: V- and J-gene trimming in TCR beta was tied to a missense DCLRE1C variant by an analysis performed later.

Amplification used 60 Vbeta primers and 13 Jbeta primers. In the original workflow: In a later analysis, of around 80 million unique beta chains, about 12 million appeared in at least two donors. Assay: immunoSEQ multiplex PCR; the TCRdb copy retains only in-frame clones and omits some. Clone size and the V and J calls come from that table; the DNA yielded D and trimming. The data hold about 120,000 clones, with approximately 82% observed a single time. Each donor was healthy, and each was a bone marrow donor. Regarding this clone: The antigen remains unidentified.

V lost 4 bases to trimming and J lost 7 bases; unmatched junction nucleotides: 11. Germline CDR1 reads SGHRS; CDR2 reads YFSETQ. The CDR3 spans 14 residues. The sequence was obtained from a man younger than 40 in good health and CMV-seropositive. Sample: PBMCs. The chain has TRBV5-1 and TRBJ2-7, with 7 bases identical to TRBD1. CDR3 sequence reads: CASSPGTALGEQYF. CDR3 nucleotide sequence: TGCGCCAGCAGCCCCGGGACAGCCCTTGGGGAGCAGTACTTC.